Listed here are 25 T cell receptor beta chains from one sample, sequenced in a study of blood T cell repertoires in COVID-19. Profiled with immunoSEQ multiplex PCR; TCRdb holds only in-frame clones, not every one. This table holds fewer than 350,000 clones, 88% found once. Sequenced material: peripheral blood. These receptors all stem from a young man with active or convalescent COVID-19.

The chain recombines TRBV9 with TRBJ2-7; D perhaps matches TRBD2 (6 bases). The V end lost 3 bases, the J end lost 3 bases, and 13 bases lay between the germline ends. Germline-derived CDR1 and CDR2 are SGDLS and YYNGEE. The CDR3 length is 14 residues. The CDR3 coding sequence is TGTGCCAGCAGCGGGGCGGGGCTAGACTACGAGCAGTACTTC. Translating gives CASSGAGLDYEQYF.

This clone has a count of ten or more. The chain uses TRBV7-6 and TRBJ1-1; TRBD1 agrees at 7 bases. The V gene end was trimmed by 1 base and the J gene end by 4 bases; junction bases not matched to a gene: 9. The germline V gene encodes CDR1 SGHVS and CDR2 FNYEAQ. The CDR3 sequence is 16 residues long. CDR3 amino acids: CASSLGWTGSGTEAFF. The CDR3 DNA sequence: TGTGCCAGCAGCTTAGGGTGGACAGGCAGTGGCACTGAAGCTTTCTTT.

This clone was seen a handful of times. The rearrangement links TRBV4-3 to TRBJ2-1; TRBD1 aligns across 7 bases. Germline trimming cut 0 bases from V and 2 bases from J; bases unmatched to any gene: 4. This CDR3 comprises 16 residues. Germline CDR1 is LGHNA and CDR2 is YSLEER. The CDR3 is CASSQEGTDPYNEQFF. Written as DNA, the CDR3 is TGCGCCAGCAGCCAAGAGGGGACAGACCCCTACAATGAGCAGTTCTTC.

The V call is TRBV28, the J call TRBJ1-2, with D unresolved. Trimming pared 2 bases from V and 2 bases from J, leaving 15 bases between. The CDR3 runs to 16 residues. Germline CDR1 MDHEN, CDR2 SYDVKM. The CDR3 sequence is CASSLERALDNYGYTF. In DNA form, the CDR3 reads TGTGCCAGCAGTTTAGAGAGGGCACTAGACAACTATGGCTACACCTTC.

The rearrangement uses TRBV6-5 and TRBJ2-5, with 9 nucleotides matching TRBD2. Germline trimming cut 8 bases from V and 2 bases from J; bases unmatched to any gene: 9. The CDR3 has 15 residues. CDR1 is MNHEY, CDR2 SVGAGI, per germline. CDR3 amino acids: CASAPLAGPQETQYF. DNA for the CDR3: TGTGCCAGCGCCCCCCTAGCGGGGCCGCAAGAGACCCAGTACTTC.

The rearrangement joins TRBV29-1 to TRBJ2-3, with 13 bases fitting TRBD2. CDR3 size: 17 residues. Unmatched junction bases numbered 4, after V lost 1 base and J lost 0 bases. Looked up from germline, CDR1 is SQVTM and CDR2 is ANQGSEA. CDR3 sequence (DNA): TGCAGCGTTGAAGGGACTAGCGGGGGTACTAGCACAGATACGCAGTATTTT. This codes for CSVEGTSGGTSTDTQYF.

The chain joins TRBV4-1 to TRBJ1-1; D is perhaps TRBD1 (6 bases). The germline gives CDR1 MGHRA, CDR2 YSYEKL. This CDR3 has 15 residues. Trimming removed 1 base from V and 0 bases from J, with 9 bases in between. The CDR3 sequence is CASSQGGHMNTEAFF. The CDR3 DNA follows: TGCGCCAGCAGCCAAGGGGGACATATGAACACTGAAGCTTTCTTT.

The chain has TRBV19 and TRBJ1-4, with 10 bases aligning to TRBD1. Germline CDR1 LNHDA, CDR2 SQIVND (reference sequence). J was trimmed by 7 bases and V by 3 bases; bases with no gene match: 8. This CDR3 contains 16 residues. Here the CDR3 reads CASSILRQGAGEKLFF. CDR3 in DNA: TGTGCCAGTAGTATCCTGCGACAGGGGGCCGGTGAAAAACTGTTTTTT. The full variable domain, completed using reference TRBV19 and TRBJ1-4, is DGGITQSPKYLFRKEGQNVTLSCEQNLNHDAMYWYRQDPGQGLRLIYYSQIVNDFQKGDIAEGYSVSREKKESFPLTVTSAQKNPTAFYLCASSILRQGAGEKLFFGSGTQLSVL.

The chain recombines TRBV7-8 with TRBJ1-1; TRBD1 agrees at 8 bases. With 5 bases clipped from V and 5 bases from J, the junction kept 7 bases outside the gene matches. Germline-derived CDR1 and CDR2 are SGHVS and FQNEAQ. The CDR3 totals 14 residues. This chain's CDR3 is CASSGDRGETEAFF. The CDR3 DNA is TGTGCCAGCAGCGGAGACAGGGGAGAGACTGAAGCTTTCTTT.

This clone has a single count. The genes are TRBV27 and TRBJ2-7, with 9 bases matching TRBD1. The CDR3 contains 14 residues. Trimming cost V 6 bases and J 3 bases; bases outside gene matches: 6. Germline lookup yields CDR1 MNHEY and CDR2 SMNVEV (reference sequence). The CDR3 DNA sequence: TGTGCCAGCAGACGCATGGACAGGGGCTACGAGCAGTACTTC. Its protein is CASRRMDRGYEQYF.

The count of this clone is one. The chain employs TRBV10-1 and TRBJ1-1; 9 nucleotides match TRBD1. The V segment lost 3 bases and the J segment 9 bases; nucleotides outside the gene matches: 8. The CDR3 totals 14 residues. CDR1 and CDR2 (germline): WNHNN, SYGVQD (reference sequence). The CDR3 sequence: CASSEKQGAAQAFF. In DNA form, the CDR3 reads TGCGCCAGCAGTGAAAAACAGGGGGCGGCTCAAGCTTTCTTT.

This chain connects TRBV4-1 to TRBJ1-1; the match to TRBD1 covers 9 bases. Germline CDR1 MGHRA, CDR2 YSYEKL. The CDR3 contains 19 residues. The J segment lost 1 base and the V segment lost 1 base, leaving 13 bases of the junction unmatched. The CDR3 region has the DNA TGCGCCAGCAGCCAAGGGCCCTTGGACAGGGGACGACAGAACACTGAAGCTTTCTTT. Its protein product is CASSQGPLDRGRQNTEAFF.

The V gene is TRBV2, the J gene TRBJ2-1; 9 bases are shared with TRBD2. The germline V gene encodes CDR1 SNHLY and CDR2 FYNNEI. The CDR3 is made up of 16 amino acids. V dropped 1 base and J dropped 2; count of bases not matched to a gene: 3. The CDR3 region has the DNA TGTGCCAGCAGTGAAGGGCGGGGGGGAACCTACAATGAGCAGTTCTTC. Amino acid sequence: CASSEGRGGTYNEQFF. Combining the CDR3 with reference TRBV2 and TRBJ2-1 gives the whole variable domain EPEVTQTPSHQVTQMGQEVILRCVPISNHLYFYWYRQILGQKVEFLVSFYNNEISEKSEIFDDQFSVERPDGSNFTLKIRSTKLEDSAMYFCASSEGRGGTYNEQFFGPGTRLTVL.

V is TRBV18 and J is TRBJ2-5; D uncertain. Germline loops: CDR1 KGHSH, CDR2 LQKENI. V was cut by 0 bases and J by 0 bases, with 5 bases left in between. This CDR3 has 14 amino acids. CDR3 DNA: TGTGCCAGCTCACCACCCAGCGACCAAGAGACCCAGTACTTC. Translating it yields CASSPPSDQETQYF.

The chain recombines TRBV7-2 with TRBJ1-5; no clear D gene. Germline CDR1 is SGHTA and CDR2 is FQGNSA. CDR3 size: 14 residues. V was pared by 0 bases and J by 5 bases, with 8 bases between. The CDR3 nucleotides read TGTGCCAGCAGCTTAGCGGGGAGTGATCAGCCCCAGCATTTT. As protein: CASSLAGSDQPQHF.

The chain employs TRBV5-6 and TRBJ1-1; D is unresolved. The germline V and J ends were trimmed by 5 bases and 1 base, with 9 bases remaining between them. The length of the CDR3 is 13 residues. CDR1 and CDR2 (germline): SGHDT, YYEEEE. This CDR3 is CASRKTGNTEAFF. CDR3 coding DNA: TGTGCCAGCAGGAAAACCGGGAACACTGAAGCTTTCTTT.

The V call is TRBV7-8, the J call TRBJ2-7; 8 positions agree with TRBD2. After removal of 1 base from V and 6 bases from J, the junction contained 5 bases not matched to a gene. This CDR3 is built from 14 residues. Germline-derived CDR1 and CDR2 are SGHVS and FQNEAQ. CDR3 sequence reads: CASSLGGGGFEQYF. The CDR3 DNA follows: TGTGCCAGCAGCTTAGGCGGCGGGGGGTTCGAGCAGTACTTC. The entire variable domain, with the rest obtained from reference TRBV7-8 and TRBJ2-7, is as follows: GAGVSQSPRYKVAKRGQDVALRCDPISGHVSLFWYQQALGQGPEFLTYFQNEAQLDKSGLPSDRFFAERPEGSVSTLKIQRTQQEDSAVYLCASSLGGGGFEQYFGPGTRLTVT.

The rearrangement links TRBV6-2 or TRBV6-3 to TRBJ1-3; D not resolved. Germline lookup yields CDR1 MNHEY and CDR2 SVGEGT. This CDR3 comprises 14 residues. Deletions cut 2 bases from V and 0 bases from J, with 5 bases between. The CDR3 DNA follows: TGTGCCAGCAGTTACAGGAGCTCTGGAAACACCATATATTTT. It specifies CASSYRSSGNTIYF.

The rearrangement links TRBV6-5 to TRBJ1-2; 12 nucleotides line up with TRBD1. This CDR3 is 16 amino acids long. CDR1 and CDR2 (germline): MNHEY, SVGAGI. With 2 bases clipped from V and 6 bases from J, the junction kept 7 bases outside the gene matches. The CDR3 DNA follows: TGTGCCAGCAGTTACGGGACAGGGGGCACCCTAAATGGCTACACCTTC. It is translated as CASSYGTGGTLNGYTF.

The rearrangement uses TRBV13 and TRBJ2-1; 10 nucleotides agree with TRBD2. CDR1 and CDR2 (germline): PRHDT, FYEKMQ (reference sequence). V dropped 4 bases and J dropped 7; count of bases not matched to a gene: 4. This CDR3 has 14 residues. The CDR3 loop is CASSSLAGKNEQFF. The CDR3 DNA sequence: TGTGCCAGCAGCTCACTAGCGGGGAAAAATGAGCAGTTCTTC.

This chain links TRBV7-3 with TRBJ2-2; 7 bases agree with TRBD1. This CDR3 has 18 amino acids. Looked up from germline, CDR1 is SGHTA and CDR2 is FQGTGA. With 3 bases clipped from V and 1 base from J, the junction kept 11 bases outside the gene matches. The chain's CDR3 is CASSFRGGGQKNTGELFF. Here the CDR3 DNA reads TGTGCCAGCAGCTTCCGAGGGGGCGGACAGAAGAACACCGGGGAGCTGTTTTTT. Full variable domain (remainder filled in from reference TRBV7-3 and TRBJ2-2): GAGVSQTPSNKVTEKGKYVELRCDPISGHTALYWYRQSLGQGPEFLIYFQGTGAADDSGLPNDRFFAVRPEGSVSTLKIQRTERGDSAVYLCASSFRGGGQKNTGELFFGEGSRLTVL.

The chain uses TRBV9 and TRBJ2-7; 7 bases agree with TRBD2. The length of the CDR3 is 14 residues. Germline assignment: CDR1 SGDLS and CDR2 YYNGEE. V lost 8 bases, J lost 6 bases, and 14 bases stayed unmatched. CDR3 residues: CASGGAGDLGEQYF. CDR3 DNA sequence: TGTGCCAGTGGAGGTGCGGGGGATCTGGGCGAGCAGTACTTC.

This sequence joins TRBV4-1 and TRBJ2-2; D not certain. The CDR3 contains 16 residues. Trimming cost V 1 base and J 0 bases, with 9 bases left between them. The germline V gene has CDR1 MGHRA and CDR2 YSYEKL. DNA of the CDR3: TGCGCCAGCAGCCAAGTCACCAGCGCGAACACCGGGGAGCTGTTTTTT. It specifies CASSQVTSANTGELFF.

CDR3 residues: CASSVEARPQETQYF. The CDR3 DNA sequence: TGTGCCAGCAGCGTAGAGGCCAGGCCTCAAGAGACCCAGTACTTC. The gene calls are TRBV9 and TRBJ2-5; no reliable D call. Germline values: CDR1 SGDLS, CDR2 YYNGEE. This CDR3 comprises 15 residues. The germline V and J ends were trimmed by 0 bases and 2 bases, with 11 bases remaining between them.

This clone turned up a few times. The same CDR3 also results from other DNA sequences found in this sample. The chain uses TRBV29-1 and TRBJ1-2, with 7 bases lining up with TRBD1. CDR3 length: 12 residues. Germline V gene lookup returns CDR1 SQVTM and CDR2 ANQGSEA. After removal of 5 bases from V and 5 bases from J, the junction contained 5 bases not matched to a gene. CDR3 sequence: CSVTGTDYGYTF. The CDR3, as DNA: TGCAGCGTTACAGGGACAGATTATGGCTACACCTTC.